This passage covers 30 T cell receptor beta chains from one sample sequenced in a study of T cell responses to AZD1222 COVID-19 vaccine (dated by TCRdb to about 2021). Read against the paper, the sample's time point label means: baseline before first vaccination. The method was the immunoSEQ multiplex PCR assay. TCRdb provides this immuneACCESS table in a form limited to in-frame rearrangements. Some clones are lacking; in checked studies, under half of them reflect an unresolved V gene, and why the rest are absent is not known. The sample yields 110,000 to 150,000 clones; approximately 90% were counted once. The ten largest clones capture around 3.6% of the sample. Sequenced material: peripheral blood, taken on day 0 of AZD1222 vaccination. Every receptor here comes from an adult in good health.

The V and J genes are TRBV7-6 and TRBJ2-7; 9 bases map to TRBD1. CDR3 length: 16 residues. V lost 4 bases and J lost 2; bases outside the gene matches: 9. The germline gives CDR1 SGHVS, CDR2 FNYEAQ. The CDR3 DNA reads as TGTGCCAGCAGCTCATCGACAACAGGGGGCACCTACGAGCAGTACTTC. Translated: CASSSSTTGGTYEQYF.

In DNA form, the CDR3 reads TGTGCCAGCAGCGTAGCGGGAGGGGGGAGGAATGAGCAGTTCTTC. It translates to CASSVAGGGRNEQFF. The chain uses TRBV9 and TRBJ2-1, with TRBD2 identical over 8 bases. Germline-derived CDR1 and CDR2 are SGDLS and YYNGEE. V gave up 0 bases and J gave up 7 bases; unmatched junction bases: 6. This CDR3 is 15 amino acids long.

This chain connects TRBV5-1 to TRBJ2-2, with D tentatively TRBD2 (6 bases). Between the trimmed V and J ends, which lost 4 bases and 1 base, there was a span of 17 bases. This CDR3 spans 17 amino acids. Germline CDR1 and CDR2: SGHRS and YFSETQ. CDR3 in DNA: TGCGCCAGCAGCATGAGTGGATCCGGGGGGAACACCGGGGAGCTGTTTTTT. Its translation: CASSMSGSGGNTGELFF.

The V gene is TRBV30, the J gene TRBJ2-7; D is possibly TRBD2 (5 bases). Trimming shortened V by 2 bases and J by 3 bases, and 11 bases separated the two germline ends. CDR1 and CDR2 from the germline V gene are GTSNPN and SVGIG (reference sequence). The CDR3 runs to 13 residues. The CDR3 region is CAWSQDSYYEQYF. CDR3 sequence (DNA): TGTGCCTGGAGTCAGGACTCCTACTACGAGCAGTACTTC.

The chain links TRBV15 to TRBJ2-1, with D possibly matching TRBD2 (5 bases). V was trimmed by 4 bases and J by 8 bases, leaving 9 bases between them. The CDR3 contains 12 residues. Looked up from germline, CDR1 is LNHNV and CDR2 is YYDKDF (reference sequence). This CDR3 reads CATSIDGDEQFF. The DNA of the CDR3 is TGTGCCACCAGCATTGACGGGGATGAGCAGTTCTTC.

The chain uses TRBV5-1 and TRBJ1-4; D is perhaps TRBD1 (5 bases). There are 15 residues in the CDR3. Germline-derived CDR1 and CDR2 are SGHRS and YFSETQ. V gave up 1 base and J gave up 6 bases, with 13 bases separating them. This CDR3 is CASSLQGSRDEKLFF. The CDR3 bases are TGCGCCAGCAGCTTGCAGGGAAGTCGGGATGAAAAACTGTTTTTT.

The CDR3 bases are TGTGCCAGCAGCTTGGGGGTAGCGGGTTCGTCTGAGACGGGTGAGCAGTTCTTC. Translated, it gives CASSLGVAGSSETGEQFF. This chain links TRBV5-6 with TRBJ2-1; 7 nucleotides line up with TRBD2. V was clipped by 0 bases and J by 9 bases; unmatched bases: 18. This CDR3 is 18 amino acids long. Germline values: CDR1 SGHDT, CDR2 YYEEEE.

The rearrangement joins TRBV5-1 to TRBJ2-7; D possibly matches TRBD1 or TRBD2 (5 bases each). The germline V and J ends were trimmed by 4 bases and 1 base, with 12 bases remaining between them. CDR3 length: 14 residues. Germline values: CDR1 SGHRS, CDR2 YFSETQ. CDR3 amino acids: CASSDWDESYEQYF. Here the CDR3 DNA reads TGCGCCAGCAGCGATTGGGACGAGTCCTACGAGCAGTACTTC.

In DNA form, the CDR3 reads TGTGCCAGCAGAATCGACAGGATTAATGAGCAGTTCTTC. It specifies CASRIDRINEQFF. V gene TRBV28 combines with J gene TRBJ2-1; TRBD1 is a possible D gene (6 bases). Germline V gene data show CDR1 as MDHEN and CDR2 as SYDVKM. With 6 bases removed from V and 7 bases from J, the gap between germline ends came to 13 bases. The CDR3 covers 13 residues.

The chain uses TRBV6-6 and TRBJ2-7; 12 bases fit TRBD1. The length of the CDR3 is 16 residues. V was pared by 4 bases and J by 5 bases, with 9 bases of the junction left unmatched. Germline values: CDR1 MNHNY, CDR2 SVGAGI (reference sequence). This chain's CDR3 is CASSFPRDRGLHEQYF. The CDR3 coding sequence is TGTGCCAGCAGTTTTCCGCGGGACAGGGGGCTACACGAGCAGTACTTC.

The gene calls are TRBV5-8 and TRBJ1-2; 11 bases map to TRBD1. V lost 0 bases and J lost 5; bases outside the gene matches: 6. The CDR3 has 16 amino acids. Germline lookup yields CDR1 SGHTS and CDR2 YDEGEE. The CDR3 region is CASSLADRGPHYGYTF. The CDR3 DNA reads TGTGCCAGCAGCTTGGCGGACAGGGGGCCTCATTATGGCTACACCTTC. Full variable domain (rest looked up from reference TRBV5-8 and TRBJ1-2): EAGVTQSPTHLIKTRGQQATLRCSPISGHTSVYWYQQALGLGLQFLLWYDEGEERNRGNFPPRFSGRQFPNYSSELNVNALELEDSALYLCASSLADRGPHYGYTFGSGTRLTVV.

The chain links TRBV28 to TRBJ1-1, with TRBD1 as a possible D gene (5 bases). Germline V gene lookup returns CDR1 MDHEN and CDR2 SYDVKM. Trimming removed 5 bases at V and 6 bases at J, with 19 bases between. This CDR3 contains 15 residues. The CDR3 protein is CASSLSGQGVPEAFF. CDR3 coding DNA: TGTGCCAGCAGTCTCTCCGGGCAGGGAGTACCTGAAGCTTTCTTT.

The V call is TRBV7-9, the J call TRBJ2-1, with 9 nucleotides matching TRBD1. CDR3 length: 14 amino acids. Germline assignment: CDR1 SEHNR and CDR2 FQNEAQ (reference sequence). J gave up 8 bases and V 3 bases, and 5 bases lay outside the gene matches. In DNA, the CDR3 is TGTGCCAGCAGCTTCCGGGACAGGGTGTATGAGCAGTTCTTC. Translation gives CASSFRDRVYEQFF.

This clone was seen once. V is TRBV3-1 (or the pseudogene TRBV3-2) and J is TRBJ2-7; D unclear. Trimming left V 2 bases short and J 3 bases short, with 11 bases between. Germline V gene data show CDR1 as LGHDT and CDR2 as YNNKEL (reference sequence). This CDR3 has 14 residues. CDR3 coding DNA: TGTGCCAGCAGCCAAACAATAGGGATCTACGAGCAGTACTTC. Translated: CASSQTIGIYEQYF.

This chain uses TRBV4-2 with TRBJ2-5; 7 nucleotides align to TRBD2. The J segment lost 3 bases and the V segment lost 0 bases, leaving 7 bases of the junction unmatched. CDR3 length equals 16 residues. Germline V gene data show CDR1 as LGHNA and CDR2 as YNFKEQ. In nucleotides, the CDR3 is TGTGCCAGCAGCCAAGAATTGGCTAGCGGTAAAGAGACCCAGTACTTC. As protein: CASSQELASGKETQYF.

This clone is classed as medium-sized (0.01 to 0.1%). The V call is TRBV6-2 or TRBV6-3, the J call TRBJ2-1; a possible D gene is TRBD2 (6 bases). CDR3 size: 14 residues. Per germline, CDR1 MNHEY and CDR2 SVGEGT. V was shortened by 5 bases and J by 8 bases, with 16 bases between the two germline ends. The CDR3 protein is CASSTWASADEQFF. DNA for the CDR3: TGTGCCAGCAGTACCTGGGCTAGCGCGGATGAGCAGTTCTTC.

V usage is TRBV21-1 and J usage is TRBJ1-2; TRBD1, as called in the table, went unchecked against the DNA. TRBV21-1 is designated a pseudogene. The CDR3 spans 14 residues. CDR3 in amino acids: CASSNLGHDYGYTF. The CDR3 nucleotides read TGTGCCAGCAGCAATTTGGGACATGACTATGGCTACACCTTC.

This sequence joins TRBV5-1 and TRBJ2-7; weak D call: TRBD2 (5 bases). Germline V gene data show CDR1 as SGHRS and CDR2 as YFSETQ. The CDR3 extends over 14 amino acids. V was clipped by 4 bases and J by 2 bases, with 13 bases between them. DNA of the CDR3: TGCGCCAGCAGCCGGAACCGGGAAACCTACGAGCAGTACTTC. Translation gives CASSRNRETYEQYF.

V usage is TRBV7-9 and J usage is TRBJ2-1; no clear D. V was clipped by 1 base and J by 4 bases, with 5 bases between them. From germline, CDR1 is SEHNR and CDR2 FQNEAQ (reference sequence). CDR3 size: 13 residues. This CDR3 is CASSLEQYNEQFF. As DNA, the CDR3 is TGTGCCAGCAGCTTAGAACAGTACAATGAGCAGTTCTTC.

This clone was seen just once. The chain combines TRBV3-1 (or the pseudogene TRBV3-2) with TRBJ2-1; TRBD2 aligns across 7 bases. V lost 4 bases and J lost 11; bases outside the gene matches: 8. This CDR3 has 13 residues. In germline, CDR1 is LGHDT, CDR2 YNNKEL (reference sequence). CDR3 DNA sequence: TGTGCCAGCAGCCCAACCCTGGGAGGGCAGCAGTTCTTC. This gives the protein CASSPTLGGQQFF.

The chain links TRBV12-3 or TRBV12-4 to TRBJ2-1, with D possibly being TRBD1 (5 bases). V was cut by 2 bases and J by 6 bases, with 8 bases left in between. The CDR3 has 13 residues. The CDR3 bases are TGTGCCAGCAGTTTATCAGGGTTCAATGAGCAGTTCTTC. Protein sequence: CASSLSGFNEQFF.

J is TRBJ2-3 and V is TRBV10-3, with D possibly being TRBD1 or TRBD2 (5 bases each). Germline values: CDR1 ENHRY, CDR2 SYGVKD. V was trimmed by 8 bases and J by 2 bases, leaving 23 bases between them. The CDR3 runs to 17 residues. CDR3 protein: CAIRQPPGSTITDTQYF. In nucleotides, the CDR3 is TGTGCCATCCGACAGCCACCGGGGTCAACGATCACAGATACGCAGTATTTT.

V and J are TRBV6-1 and TRBJ2-7; 7 bases line up with TRBD2. The germline V gene encodes CDR1 MNHNS and CDR2 SASEGT. The CDR3 is 17 amino acids. J was trimmed by 5 bases and V by 3 bases; bases with no gene match: 16. CDR3 coding DNA: TGTGCCAGCAGTGATCTTATTAAGAGACTAGCAGACGACGAGCAGTACTTC. Translation gives CASSDLIKRLADDEQYF.

The chain combines TRBV7-9 with TRBJ2-3; 11 bases line up with TRBD2. The CDR3 spans 15 residues. The V and J ends lost 9 bases and 4 bases, in that order; junction bases with no gene match: 9. Germline lookup yields CDR1 SEHNR and CDR2 FQNEAQ (reference sequence). This CDR3 is CAREILAGGSDTQYF. In nucleotides, the CDR3 is TGTGCCAGGGAAATTCTAGCGGGAGGTTCAGATACGCAGTATTTT. Filled out from reference TRBV7-9 and TRBJ2-3, the complete variable domain reads DTGVSQNPRHKITKRGQNVTFRCDPISEHNRLYWYRQTLGQGPEFLTYFQNEAQLEKSRLLSDRFSAERPKGSFSTLEIQRTEQGDSAMYLCAREILAGGSDTQYFGPGTRLTVL.

The chain employs TRBV4-1 and TRBJ1-1; D is ambiguous. CDR3 size: 14 residues. CDR1 is MGHRA, CDR2 YSYEKL, per germline. V lost 1 base and J lost 2, with 8 bases in between. The CDR3 loop reads CASSQARGNTEAFF. The CDR3 region has the DNA TGCGCCAGCAGCCAAGCGCGTGGTAACACTGAAGCTTTCTTT.

The V call is TRBV15, the J call TRBJ1-1; D remains unclear. CDR3 length equals 14 residues. Germline loops: CDR1 LNHNV, CDR2 YYDKDF (reference sequence). V was cut by 0 bases and J by 4 bases, with 9 bases left in between. CDR3: CATSRETRITEAFF. CDR3 DNA sequence: TGTGCCACCAGCAGAGAGACCAGGATCACTGAAGCTTTCTTT.

The genes are TRBV27 and TRBJ1-6; 7 nucleotides agree with TRBD1. The germline V gene encodes CDR1 MNHEY and CDR2 SMNVEV (reference sequence). J gave up 9 bases and V 4 bases, and 9 bases lay outside the gene matches. This CDR3 contains 15 residues. Written as DNA, the CDR3 is TGTGCCAGCAGTTGGACAGGATTAATGGGTTCACCCCTCCACTTT. Amino acids: CASSWTGLMGSPLHF.

The chain carries TRBV21-1 and TRBJ2-5; the table's D call TRBD2 went unverified against the DNA. TRBV21-1 is a known pseudogene. The CDR3 runs 12 residues. The CDR3 region has the DNA TGTGCCAGCAGCAAAATTATCGAGACCCAGTACTTC. Translating gives CASSKIIETQYF.

This chain's CDR3 is CASSPRKRRDYEQYF. For the CDR3, the DNA is TGCGCCAGCAGCCCCCGTAAGCGGAGAGACTACGAGCAGTACTTC. V usage is TRBV5-1 and J usage is TRBJ2-7, with D possibly being TRBD2 (5 bases). The CDR3 covers 15 residues. The germline V and J ends were trimmed by 4 bases and 3 bases, with 17 bases remaining between them. Germline CDR1 and CDR2: SGHRS and YFSETQ. The variable domain in full, completed from reference TRBV5-1 and TRBJ2-7, reads KAGVTQTPRYLIKTRGQQVTLSCSPISGHRSVSWYQQTPGQGLQFLFEYFSETQRNKGNFPGRFSGRQFSNSRSEMNVSTLELGDSALYLCASSPRKRRDYEQYFGPGTRLTVT.

The chain has TRBV28 and TRBJ1-1; D not certain. The CDR3 loop spans 16 amino acids. Germline CDR1 and CDR2: MDHEN and SYDVKM. The V end was cut by 1 base, the J end by 3 bases, with 15 bases between. The CDR3 nucleotides are TGTGCCAGCAGTTTATTCTGGGCAGGACGGGACACTGAAGCTTTCTTT. This encodes CASSLFWAGRDTEAFF.